This T cell receptor beta chain emerged from a study of T-cell reconstitution after alpha-beta-depleted transplantation in children. Unique molecular identifiers featured in how the TCRbeta library was prepared. TCRdb used MiXCR to reprocess the PCR reads, holding one entry per CDR3 protein. The data contain fewer than 550,000 distinct CDR3 sequences, approximately 11% of them seen just once; the ten biggest clones take up 4.5% to 6%. This CDR3 region has 15 residues. Trimming took 6 bases from V and 0 from J; bases not matched to a gene: 7. The germline gives CDR1 MNHNS, CDR2 SASEGT. V gene TRBV6-1 combines with J gene TRBJ1-1; TRBD1 matches 7 bases. The input for sequencing was PBMCs from the stem cell graft donor, taken from the stem cell graft. The clonotype was recovered from a human donor who donated a stem cell graft to a child with acute myeloid leukemia. The CDR3 loop reads CASSKRTGMNTEAFF. The CDR3 DNA reads TGTGCCAGCAGCAAACGGACAGGAATGAACACTGAAGCTTTCTTT.